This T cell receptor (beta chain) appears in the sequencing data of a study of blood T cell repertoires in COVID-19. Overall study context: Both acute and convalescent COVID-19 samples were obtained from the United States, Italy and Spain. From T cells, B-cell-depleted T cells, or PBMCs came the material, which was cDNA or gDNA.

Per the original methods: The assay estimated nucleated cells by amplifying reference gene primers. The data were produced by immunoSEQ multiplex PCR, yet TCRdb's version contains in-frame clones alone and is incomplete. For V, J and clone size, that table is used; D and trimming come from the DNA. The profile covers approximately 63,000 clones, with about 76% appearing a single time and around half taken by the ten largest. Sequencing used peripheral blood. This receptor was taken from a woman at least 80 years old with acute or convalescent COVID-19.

CDR3 loop: CASSSFAGYYNEQFF. In DNA, the CDR3 is TGTGCCAGCAGCTCCTTCGCGGGGTACTACAATGAGCAGTTCTTC. The chain links TRBV7-2 to TRBJ2-1, with D possibly TRBD2 on 6 matching bases. Germline V CDR1 and CDR2: SGHTA, FQGNSA. This CDR3 spans 15 amino acids. Between the trimmed V and J ends, which lost 4 bases and 3 bases, there was a span of 13 bases.